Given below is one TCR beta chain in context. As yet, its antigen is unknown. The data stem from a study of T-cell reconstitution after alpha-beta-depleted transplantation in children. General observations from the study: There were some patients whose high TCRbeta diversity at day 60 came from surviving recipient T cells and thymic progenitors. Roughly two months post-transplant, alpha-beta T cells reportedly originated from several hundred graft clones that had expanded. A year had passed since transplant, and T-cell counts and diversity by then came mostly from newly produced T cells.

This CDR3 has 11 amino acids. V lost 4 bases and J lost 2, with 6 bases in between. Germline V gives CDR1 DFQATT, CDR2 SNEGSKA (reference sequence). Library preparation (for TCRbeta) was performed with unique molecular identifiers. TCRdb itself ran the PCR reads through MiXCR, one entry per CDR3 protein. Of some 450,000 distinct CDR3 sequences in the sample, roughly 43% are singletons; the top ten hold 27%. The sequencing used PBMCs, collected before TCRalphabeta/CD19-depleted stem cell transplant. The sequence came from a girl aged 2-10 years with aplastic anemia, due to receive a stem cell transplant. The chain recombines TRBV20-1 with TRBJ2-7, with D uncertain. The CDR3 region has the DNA TGCAGTGCTATAGCCCCCTACGAGCAGTACTTC. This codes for CSAIAPYEQYF.